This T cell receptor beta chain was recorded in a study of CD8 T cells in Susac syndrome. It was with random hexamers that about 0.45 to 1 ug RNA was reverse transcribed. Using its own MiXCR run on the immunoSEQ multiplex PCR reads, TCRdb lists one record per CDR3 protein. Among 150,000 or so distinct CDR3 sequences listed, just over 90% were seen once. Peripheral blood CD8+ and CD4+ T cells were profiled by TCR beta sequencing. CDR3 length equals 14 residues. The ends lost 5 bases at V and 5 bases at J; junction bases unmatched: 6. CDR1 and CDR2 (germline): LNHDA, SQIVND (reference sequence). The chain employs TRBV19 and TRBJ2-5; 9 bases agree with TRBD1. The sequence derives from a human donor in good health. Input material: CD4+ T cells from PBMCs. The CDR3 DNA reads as TGTGCCAGTAGTCCCTGGACAGGGGACGAGACCCAGTACTTC. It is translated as CASSPWTGDETQYF.